The 8 T cell receptor beta chains below come from one sample, sequenced in a study of blood T cell repertoires in COVID-19. Profiled with immunoSEQ multiplex PCR; TCRdb holds only in-frame clones, not every one. The table records around 210,000 clones, around 88% of them present only once. Sequenced input: peripheral blood. The receptor source for this set is a man younger than 30 with active or convalescent COVID-19.

The CDR3 region has the DNA TGTGCCTGGGCCCCCGGGACTAGCGCCTACGAGCAGTACTTC. Residues: CAWAPGTSAYEQYF. The V gene is TRBV30, the J gene TRBJ2-7; 10 positions match TRBD2. Germline-derived CDR1 and CDR2 are GTSNPN and SVGIG (reference sequence). V gave up 5 bases and J gave up 2 bases; unmatched junction bases: 6. This CDR3 has 14 amino acids.

This sequence joins TRBV14 and TRBJ1-1, with TRBD1 matching 7 bases. With 3 bases clipped from V and 8 bases from J, the junction kept 9 bases outside the gene matches. CDR1 is SGHDN, CDR2 FVKESK, per germline. The length of the CDR3 is 14 residues. CDR3 in DNA: TGTGCCAGCAGCCAGGAGACAGGGTTTGAGGAAGCTTTCTTT. Translating gives CASSQETGFEEAFF. Combining the CDR3 with reference TRBV14 and TRBJ1-1 gives the whole variable domain EAGVTQFPSHSVIEKGQTVTLRCDPISGHDNLYWYRRVMGKEIKFLLHFVKESKQDESGMPNNRFLAERTGGTYSTLKVQPAELEDSGVYFCASSQETGFEEAFFGQGTRLTVV.

The rearrangement uses TRBV4-3 and TRBJ1-1, with no clear D. Germline V gives CDR1 LGHNA, CDR2 YSLEER. The CDR3 has 15 amino acids. V shed 0 bases and J shed 5 bases, with 13 bases lying between them. CDR3 sequence: CASSQERQFWTEAFF. The CDR3 bases are TGCGCCAGCAGCCAAGAGCGGCAGTTTTGGACTGAAGCTTTCTTT.

The chain couples TRBV7-9 to TRBJ2-3, with D possibly TRBD2 on 5 matching bases. From germline, CDR1 is SEHNR and CDR2 FQNEAQ (reference sequence). Trimming took 5 bases from V and 6 from J, leaving 18 bases between them. The CDR3 has 15 residues. The CDR3 DNA reads TGTGCCAGCAGCCCAGCCGGGAACGACTGGGATACGCAGTATTTT. This codes for CASSPAGNDWDTQYF. The complete variable domain, with remaining parts taken from reference TRBV7-9 and TRBJ2-3, reads DTGVSQNPRHKITKRGQNVTFRCDPISEHNRLYWYRQTLGQGPEFLTYFQNEAQLEKSRLLSDRFSAERPKGSFSTLEIQRTEQGDSAMYLCASSPAGNDWDTQYFGPGTRLTVL.

The gene calls are TRBV12-3 or TRBV12-4 and TRBJ2-7; D remains unclear. The germline V and J ends were trimmed by 3 bases and 2 bases, with 8 bases remaining between them. This CDR3 spans 13 amino acids. The CDR3 reads CASSLGITYEQYF. CDR3 DNA: TGTGCCAGCAGTTTGGGCATTACCTACGAGCAGTACTTC.

The J gene is TRBJ2-7, the V gene TRBV5-5; 12 nucleotides align to TRBD2. Germline V gene sequence: CDR1 SGHKS, CDR2 YYEKEE (reference sequence). The CDR3 is 15 amino acids. V shed 4 bases and J 1 base; nucleotides not matched to a gene: 3. The CDR3 sequence: CASSAGLAGSYEQYF. The CDR3 region has the DNA TGTGCCAGCAGCGCCGGACTAGCGGGATCCTACGAGCAGTACTTC. Based on the CDR3 plus reference TRBV5-5 and TRBJ2-7, the full variable domain is DAGVTQSPTHLIKTRGQQVTLRCSPISGHKSVSWYQQVLGQGPQFIFQYYEKEERGRGNFPDRFSARQFPNYSSELNVNALLLGDSALYLCASSAGLAGSYEQYFGPGTRLTVT.

The chain uses TRBV30 and TRBJ1-1; D is undetermined. This CDR3 has 13 residues. V was pared by 1 base and J by 0 bases, with 6 bases between. Germline CDR1 reads GTSNPN; CDR2 reads SVGIG (reference sequence). The CDR3 is CAWSGQVNTEAFF. In nucleotides, the CDR3 is TGTGCCTGGAGTGGTCAGGTGAACACTGAAGCTTTCTTT.

This clone occurred once. The chain combines TRBV11-2 with TRBJ2-1, with D tentatively TRBD2 (6 bases). The CDR3 spans 17 residues. V was clipped by 5 bases and J by 4 bases, with 21 bases between them. The germline CDR1 and CDR2 sequences are SGHAT and FQNNGV. The CDR3 DNA follows: TGTGCCAGCAGCCCTCGGGTTAGCGGAGGGAGGTACAATGAGCAGTTCTTC. Translated: CASSPRVSGGRYNEQFF.